This TCR beta chain is drawn from a study of T cell responses to AZD1222 COVID-19 vaccine. Study observations and caveats: Breadth and depth of Spike-specific TCRs rose after two AZD1222 doses. Donors in the cohort were predominantly white British and more often female, and clonal diversity was possibly underestimated.

The table lists this clone with a few counts. Its antigen is not identified. In germline, CDR1 is MNHEY, CDR2 SVGEGT. The CDR3 sequence is 16 residues long. V was shortened by 5 bases and J by 4 bases, with 15 bases between the two germline ends. Some second doses came at about 4 weeks and others at about 12 weeks; these were pooled. Data came from immunoSEQ multiplex PCR; TCRdb stores just in-frame clones and leaves some out. The sample has approximately 300,000 clones; almost 95% are singletons. This sequence joins TRBV6-2 or TRBV6-3 and TRBJ2-6; weak D call: TRBD1 (5 bases). The sample in question was peripheral blood, obtained 28 days after the second AZD1222 dose. This TCR derives from an adult who received the AZD1222 COVID-19 vaccine. The chain's CDR3 is CASSPPRASGANVLTF. The CDR3 region has the DNA TGTGCCAGCAGTCCCCCCAGGGCCTCCGGGGCCAACGTCCTGACTTTC.